This TCR beta chain was recovered during a study of T cells in Graves' hyperthyroidism and ophthalmopathy. This CDR3 region has 14 residues. V lost 9 bases to trimming and J lost 4 bases; unmatched junction nucleotides: 7. CDR1 LNHDA and CDR2 SQIVND come from the germline V gene (reference sequence). Ophthalmopathy patients had Clinical Activity Score at least 3, NOSPECS grade at least 4, duration under 3 months. What was amplified from RNA transcripts were TCR beta CDR3 regions. The HTBI primer set served for first-round RT-PCR of the TCR CDR3. TCRdb called the multiplex PCR reads again in MiXCR, with one record for every CDR3 protein. The data contain about 500,000 distinct CDR3 sequences, under 20% of them singletons.

The sample was blood. The rearrangement joins TRBV19 to TRBJ1-5; 9 bases fit TRBD1. This receptor was obtained from a woman in her late teens or twenties with Graves' ophthalmopathy. DNA for the CDR3: TGTGCCAGCCGCCGGGACAGGGAAAATCAGCCCCAGCATTTT. The encoded protein is CASRRDRENQPQHF. The full variable domain, with the rest looked up from reference TRBV19 and TRBJ1-5, is DGGITQSPKYLFRKEGQNVTLSCEQNLNHDAMYWYRQDPGQGLRLIYYSQIVNDFQKGDIAEGYSVSREKKESFPLTVTSAQKNPTAFYLCASRRDRENQPQHFGDGTRLSIL.